This T cell receptor (beta chain) was captured in a study of blood T cell repertoires in COVID-19. Methods used by the authors: The assay estimated nucleated cells by amplifying reference gene primers. Produced via immunoSEQ multiplex PCR; TCRdb's table is partial and in-frame only. V and J calls and clone size are given by that table; D and trimming were obtained from the DNA. The table shows a few hundred thousand clones, with 75% to 90% occurring only once. Trimming stripped 3 bases from V and 4 bases from J, with 13 bases between. The CDR3 consists of 15 residues. The germline CDR1 and CDR2 sequences are LGHDT and YNNKEL (reference sequence). Participants were aged about 18 to 100 years from about two dozen US areas. Symptom resolution, clearance, or two negative PCRs marked donors in Cohort 3 as recovered.

The sequenced material came from PBMCs or T cells enriched from blood (not recorded which). The chain joins TRBV3-1 (or the pseudogene TRBV3-2) to TRBJ2-1, with D tentatively TRBD1 (5 bases). The TCR comes from a man aged 35-49 years who had recovered from COVID-19. CDR3 residues: CASSQTETHYNEQFF. In DNA form, the CDR3 reads TGTGCCAGCAGCCAGACAGAGACTCATTACAATGAGCAGTTCTTC.